The clone carrying this T cell receptor (beta chain) was detected only a few times. This entry belongs to a study of memory CD4+ T cells and cytomegalovirus serostatus. The V end was cut by 6 bases, the J end by 0 bases, with 9 bases between. The length of the CDR3 is 13 residues. Per germline, CDR1 MNHEY and CDR2 SMNVEV (reference sequence). The sort gate was single viable CD3+CD4+CD8-CD45RO+ cells for memory CD4+ T cells. Sequenced by immunoSEQ multiplex PCR; TCRdb stores in-frame clones only, minus some. In the table there are 50,000 to 65,000 clones, around four fifths of which are singletons. This TCR came from an adult in good health and CMV-seronegative. The specimen sequenced was memory CD4+ T cells from blood. V usage is TRBV27 and J usage is TRBJ2-7; no clear D gene. In DNA, the CDR3 is TGTGCCAGCAGACGTGGGAACTCCTACGAGCAGTACTTC. Its protein is CASRRGNSYEQYF.